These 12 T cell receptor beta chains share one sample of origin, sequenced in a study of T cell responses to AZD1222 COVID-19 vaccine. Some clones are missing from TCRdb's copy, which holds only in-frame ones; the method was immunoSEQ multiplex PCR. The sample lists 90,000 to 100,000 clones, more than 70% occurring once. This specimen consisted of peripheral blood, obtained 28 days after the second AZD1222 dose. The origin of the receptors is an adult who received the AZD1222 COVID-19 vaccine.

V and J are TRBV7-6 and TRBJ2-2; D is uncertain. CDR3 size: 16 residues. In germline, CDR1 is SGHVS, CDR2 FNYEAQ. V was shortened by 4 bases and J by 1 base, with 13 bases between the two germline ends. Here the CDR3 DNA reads TGTGCCAGCAGCTCCTCTTCGGGCGAGAACACCGGGGAGCTGTTTTTT. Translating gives CASSSSSGENTGELFF.

As DNA, the CDR3 is TGTGCCAGCAGTTCGGGGACTAGCGGGAGGGCCGGGGAGCTGTTTTTT. Translation: CASSSGTSGRAGELFF. V is TRBV27 and J is TRBJ2-2; 16 nucleotides match TRBD2. The V gene's germline CDR1 is MNHEY and CDR2 SMNVEV (reference sequence). V lost 4 bases and J lost 6; bases outside the gene matches: 2. The CDR3 consists of 16 residues.

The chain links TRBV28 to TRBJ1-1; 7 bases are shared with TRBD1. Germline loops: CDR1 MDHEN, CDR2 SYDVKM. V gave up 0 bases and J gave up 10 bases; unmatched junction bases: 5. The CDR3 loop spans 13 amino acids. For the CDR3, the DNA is TGTGCCAGCAGTTTATGGGGGACAGAGGTAGCTTTCTTT. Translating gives CASSLWGTEVAFF.

The CDR3 loop reads CAWSEGSREQFF. In nucleotides, the CDR3 is TGTGCCTGGTCAGAGGGGAGTCGTGAGCAGTTCTTC. This chain connects TRBV30 to TRBJ2-1; D possibly matches TRBD1 or TRBD2 (5 bases each). CDR3 length: 12 residues. V was cut by 5 bases and J by 9 bases, with 14 bases left in between. Germline V CDR1 and CDR2: GTSNPN, SVGIG (reference sequence). Variable domain in full (rest from reference TRBV30 and TRBJ2-1): SQTIHQWPATLVQPVGSPLSLECTVEGTSNPNLYWYRQAAGRGLQLLFYSVGIGQISSEVPQNLSASRPQDRQFILSSKKLLLSDSGFYLCAWSEGSREQFFGPGTRLTVL.

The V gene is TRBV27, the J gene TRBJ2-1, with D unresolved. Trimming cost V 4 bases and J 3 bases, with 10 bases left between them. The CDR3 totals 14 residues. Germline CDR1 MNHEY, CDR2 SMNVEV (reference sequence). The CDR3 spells CASSSGLVYNEQFF. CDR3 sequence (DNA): TGTGCCAGCAGTTCGGGTCTAGTCTACAATGAGCAGTTCTTC.

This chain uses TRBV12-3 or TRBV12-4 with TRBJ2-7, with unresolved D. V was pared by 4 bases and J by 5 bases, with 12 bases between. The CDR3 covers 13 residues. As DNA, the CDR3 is TGTGCCAGCAGTTCCCCTGGTAGCCACGAGCAGTACTTC. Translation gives CASSSPGSHEQYF.

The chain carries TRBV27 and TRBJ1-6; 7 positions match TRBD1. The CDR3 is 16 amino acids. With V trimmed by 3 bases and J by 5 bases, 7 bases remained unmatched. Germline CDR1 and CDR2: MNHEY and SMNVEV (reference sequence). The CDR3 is CASSLGSRGHNSPLHF. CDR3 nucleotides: TGTGCCAGCAGTTTGGGATCAAGGGGGCATAATTCACCCCTCCACTTT.

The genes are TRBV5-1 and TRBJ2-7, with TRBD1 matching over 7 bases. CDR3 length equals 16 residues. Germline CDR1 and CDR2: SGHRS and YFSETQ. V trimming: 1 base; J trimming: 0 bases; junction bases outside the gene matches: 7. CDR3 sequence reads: CASSLFIGDSSYEQYF. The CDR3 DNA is TGCGCCAGCAGCTTGTTTATAGGGGACAGCTCCTACGAGCAGTACTTC.

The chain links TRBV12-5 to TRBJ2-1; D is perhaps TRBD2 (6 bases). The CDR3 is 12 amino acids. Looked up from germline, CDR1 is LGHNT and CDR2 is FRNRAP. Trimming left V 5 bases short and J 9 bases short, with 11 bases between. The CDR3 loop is CASGRTGGEQFF. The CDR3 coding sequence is TGTGCTAGTGGTAGAACCGGGGGTGAGCAGTTCTTC.

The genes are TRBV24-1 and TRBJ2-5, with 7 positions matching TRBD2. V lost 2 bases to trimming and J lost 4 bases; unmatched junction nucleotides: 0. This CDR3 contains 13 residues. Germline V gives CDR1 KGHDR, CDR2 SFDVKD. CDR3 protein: CATSDWGGETQYF. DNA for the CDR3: TGTGCCACCAGTGATTGGGGGGGAGAGACCCAGTACTTC.

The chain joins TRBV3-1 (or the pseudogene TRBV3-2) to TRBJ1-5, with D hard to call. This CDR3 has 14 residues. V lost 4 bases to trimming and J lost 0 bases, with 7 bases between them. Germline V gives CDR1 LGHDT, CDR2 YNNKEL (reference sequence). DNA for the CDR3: TGTGCCAGCAGCCCTCAATATAGCAATCAGCCCCAGCATTTT. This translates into CASSPQYSNQPQHF.

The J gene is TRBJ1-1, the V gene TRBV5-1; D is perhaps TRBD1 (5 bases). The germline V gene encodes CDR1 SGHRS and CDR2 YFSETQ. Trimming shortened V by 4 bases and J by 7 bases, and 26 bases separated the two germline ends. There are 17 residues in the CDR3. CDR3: CASSPWRVGGRGVEAFF. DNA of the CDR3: TGCGCCAGCAGCCCATGGCGGGTCGGTGGGAGAGGGGTTGAAGCTTTCTTT.